These 17 T cell receptor beta chains originate from one sample sequenced in a study of T-cell memory formation after mild COVID-19. MiXCR, run by TCRdb on the 5' RACE reads, gives a single entry per CDR3 protein. The sample lists hundreds of thousands of distinct CDR3 sequences, 15% to 20% occurring once. What was sequenced was PBMCs or a T cell subset sorted from them (not recorded which). Receptors were obtained from a man aged 18 to 35 who had mild COVID-19 (a few samples of this study predate the infection). Cell type and time point are not known.

This clonotype was picked up a small number of times. The chain is built from TRBV7-2 and TRBJ1-2; possible D gene TRBD1, 5 bases. Per the germline V gene, CDR1 is SGHTA and CDR2 is FQGNSA. The V end was cut by 1 base, the J end by 8 bases, with 11 bases between. The CDR3 has 13 residues. The CDR3 loop reads CASSLGMGRGYTF. CDR3 coding DNA: TGTGCCAGCAGCTTAGGGATGGGGCGAGGCTACACCTTC.

This sequence joins TRBV6-5 and TRBJ1-6; perhaps TRBD1 as D (5 bases). Trimming stripped 5 bases from V and 10 bases from J, with 15 bases between. CDR1 is MNHEY, CDR2 SVGAGI, per germline. This CDR3 spans 14 amino acids. The chain's CDR3 is CASSGGTPRSPLHF. In DNA form, the CDR3 reads TGTGCCAGCAGTGGGGGGACCCCCCGGTCACCCCTCCACTTT.

The J gene is TRBJ1-2, the V gene TRBV12-3 or TRBV12-4; 9 bases fit TRBD1. CDR3 length: 14 residues. After removal of 5 bases from V and 8 bases from J, the junction contained 9 bases not matched to a gene. The CDR3 nucleotides read TGTGCCAGCAGTCGCCGGGACAGGGTGAAAGGCTACACCTTC. Translation: CASSRRDRVKGYTF.

This clonotype has just a few counts. This chain links TRBV15 with TRBJ1-5, with unresolved D. V was cut by 0 bases and J by 0 bases, with 12 bases left in between. Germline lookup yields CDR1 LNHNV and CDR2 YYDKDF (reference sequence). The CDR3 totals 17 residues. CDR3 sequence: CATSRDFGQNSNQPQHF. The CDR3 nucleotides read TGTGCCACCAGCAGAGATTTTGGCCAGAATAGCAATCAGCCCCAGCATTTT.

This clonotype has just a few counts. The chain is built from TRBV10-3 and TRBJ2-5, with 16 bases fitting TRBD2. The trim removed 2 bases at V and 3 bases at J, leaving 9 bases unmatched. The CDR3 extends over 19 amino acids. Germline-derived CDR1 and CDR2 are ENHRY and SYGVKD. The CDR3 protein is CAISETGLAGGPLKETQYF. As DNA, the CDR3 is TGTGCCATCAGTGAGACGGGACTAGCGGGGGGGCCGTTAAAAGAGACCCAGTACTTC.

J is TRBJ2-1 and V is TRBV3-1, with 8 bases matching TRBD2. This CDR3 has 16 residues. The V gene end was trimmed by 4 bases and the J gene end by 4 bases; junction bases not matched to a gene: 9. The germline V gene encodes CDR1 LGHDT and CDR2 YNNKEL (reference sequence). The CDR3: CASSPPRGGKYNEQFF. The DNA of the CDR3 is TGTGCCAGCAGCCCCCCTCGCGGGGGGAAGTACAATGAGCAGTTCTTC.

The V and J genes are TRBV15 and TRBJ1-6; TRBD1 might be the D (6 bases). CDR1 LNHNV and CDR2 YYDKDF come from the germline V gene (reference sequence). The ends were cut back, 8 bases at V and 7 bases at J, with 12 bases in the middle. This CDR3 region has 13 residues. The CDR3 loop reads CATANRANSPLHF. The DNA of the CDR3 is TGTGCCACCGCGAACAGGGCCAATTCACCCCTCCACTTT.

This clonotype has just a few counts. CDR3 in DNA: TGCGCCAGCAGCTTCGGCATTATGAACACTGAAGCTTTCTTT. Translation gives CASSFGIMNTEAFF. The chain uses TRBV5-1 and TRBJ1-1; the D is unclear. Deletions cut 2 bases from V and 0 bases from J, with 8 bases between. CDR1 is SGHRS and CDR2 is YFSETQ in the germline V gene. There are 14 residues in the CDR3. Full variable domain (missing parts from reference TRBV5-1 and TRBJ1-1): KAGVTQTPRYLIKTRGQQVTLSCSPISGHRSVSWYQQTPGQGLQFLFEYFSETQRNKGNFPGRFSGRQFSNSRSEMNVSTLELGDSALYLCASSFGIMNTEAFFGQGTRLTVV.

The chain combines TRBV5-1 with TRBJ2-7; D call uncertain. Germline assignment: CDR1 SGHRS and CDR2 YFSETQ. V lost 5 bases, J lost 7 bases, and 16 bases lay in between. The CDR3 spans 13 residues. CDR3 nucleotides: TGCGCCAGCAGTGCAGAACAGACGGGTGAGCAGTACGTC. Translation gives CASSAEQTGEQYV.

CDR3 bases: TGTGCCAGCAGCCAAGGATCTATAGGTTTGGATGAAAAACTGTTTTTT. Its translation: CASSQGSIGLDEKLFF. The V and J genes are TRBV4-2 and TRBJ1-4; unclear D gene. Trimming took off 1 base at V and 6 bases at J, with 15 bases between the two ends. The CDR3 consists of 16 residues. Germline assignment: CDR1 LGHNA and CDR2 YNFKEQ.

Only a few counts were recorded for this clonotype. The CDR3 sequence: CASSSPPANYGYTF. The CDR3 DNA reads TGTGCCAGCAGTTCCCCCCCGGCAAACTATGGCTACACCTTC. The V gene is TRBV6-2 or TRBV6-3, the J gene TRBJ1-2; D unclear. Germline lookup yields CDR1 MNHEY and CDR2 SVGEGT. CDR3 size: 14 residues. V was shortened by 4 bases and J by 2 bases, with 11 bases between the two germline ends.

The rearrangement uses TRBV5-1 and TRBJ2-5; TRBD1 aligns across 11 bases. V was pared by 4 bases and J by 5 bases, with 7 bases of the junction left unmatched. The CDR3 runs to 15 residues. CDR1 is SGHRS, CDR2 YFSETQ, per germline. The CDR3 bases are TGCGCCAGCAGCGTGGACAGGGGGCGAAGGGAGACCCAGTACTTC. This encodes CASSVDRGRRETQYF.

This clonotype was counted at least ten times. V usage is TRBV4-1 and J usage is TRBJ1-1, with D tentatively TRBD1 (5 bases). From germline, CDR1 is MGHRA and CDR2 YSYEKL. This CDR3 is 14 amino acids long. V lost 9 bases and J lost 0, with 14 bases in between. The CDR3 DNA is TGCGCCAGTCGGGGCCTAACAGTGAACACTGAAGCTTTCTTT. Translating it yields CASRGLTVNTEAFF.

This clonotype was found a few times. The chain joins TRBV5-1 to TRBJ2-5; a possible D gene is TRBD1 (6 bases). CDR3 size: 14 residues. Germline CDR1 reads SGHRS; CDR2 reads YFSETQ. V gave up 0 bases and J gave up 0 bases, with 6 bases separating them. DNA for the CDR3: TGCGCCAGCAGCTTGGGGACAGACCAAGAGACCCAGTACTTC. This encodes CASSLGTDQETQYF.

This clonotype was counted between two and nine times. The chain has TRBV6-5 and TRBJ1-2; D is uncertain. V was clipped by 4 bases and J by 4 bases, with 10 bases between them. The CDR3 has 13 residues. The V gene's germline CDR1 is MNHEY and CDR2 SVGAGI. CDR3 residues: CASSSHSPYGYTF. The DNA for the CDR3 is TGTGCCAGCAGTTCCCACTCACCCTATGGCTACACCTTC.

The rearrangement joins TRBV10-2 to TRBJ2-1; the match to TRBD2 covers 13 bases. Germline-derived CDR1 and CDR2 are WSHSY and SAAADI. V lost 4 bases and J lost 9; bases outside the gene matches: 9. The CDR3 contains 16 residues. The CDR3 here is CASSGPLAGGPPEQFF. The CDR3 DNA follows: TGCGCCAGCAGTGGGCCACTAGCGGGGGGGCCCCCTGAGCAGTTCTTC.

The chain employs TRBV29-1 and TRBJ1-1; 11 bases map to TRBD1. CDR1 is SQVTM and CDR2 is ANQGSEA in the germline V gene. V trimming: 4 bases; J trimming: 8 bases; junction bases outside the gene matches: 3. The CDR3 totals 12 residues. The CDR3 region is CSVAGTGGEAFF. The CDR3 nucleotides read TGCAGCGTTGCGGGGACAGGGGGAGAAGCTTTCTTT. The full variable domain, with the rest looked up from reference TRBV29-1 and TRBJ1-1, is SAVISQKPSRDICQRGTSLTIQCQVDSQVTMMFWYRQQPGQSLTLIATANQGSEATYESGFVIDKFPISRPNLTFSTLTVSNMSPEDSSIYLCSVAGTGGEAFFGQGTRLTVV.